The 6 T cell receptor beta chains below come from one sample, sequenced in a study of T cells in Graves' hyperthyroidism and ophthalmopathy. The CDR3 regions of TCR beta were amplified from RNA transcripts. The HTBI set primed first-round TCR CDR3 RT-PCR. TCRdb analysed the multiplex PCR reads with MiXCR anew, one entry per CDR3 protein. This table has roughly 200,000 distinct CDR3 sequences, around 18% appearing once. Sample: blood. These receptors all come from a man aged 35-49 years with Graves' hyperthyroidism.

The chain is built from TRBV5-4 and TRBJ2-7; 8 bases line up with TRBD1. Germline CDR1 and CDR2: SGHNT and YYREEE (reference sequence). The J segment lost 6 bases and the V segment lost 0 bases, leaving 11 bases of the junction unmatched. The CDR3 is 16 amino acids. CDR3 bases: TGTGCCAGCAGCTTGGCCCCGGCCAGGGGGCTGATCGAGCAGTACTTC. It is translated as CASSLAPARGLIEQYF.

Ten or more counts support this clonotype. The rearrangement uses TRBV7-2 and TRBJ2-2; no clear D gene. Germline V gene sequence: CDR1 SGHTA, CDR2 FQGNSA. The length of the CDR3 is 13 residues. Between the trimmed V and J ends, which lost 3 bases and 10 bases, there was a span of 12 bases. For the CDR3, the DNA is TGTGCCAGCAGCTTTCCCCCGGCACAGGAGCTGTTTTTT. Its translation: CASSFPPAQELFF.

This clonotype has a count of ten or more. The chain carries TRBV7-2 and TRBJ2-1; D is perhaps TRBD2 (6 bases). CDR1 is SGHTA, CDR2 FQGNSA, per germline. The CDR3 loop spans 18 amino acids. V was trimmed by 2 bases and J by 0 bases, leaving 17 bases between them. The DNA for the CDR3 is TGTGCCAGCAGCTTAATTGGCCCGGCGGGGCCCTCCTACAATGAGCAGTTCTTC. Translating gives CASSLIGPAGPSYNEQFF.

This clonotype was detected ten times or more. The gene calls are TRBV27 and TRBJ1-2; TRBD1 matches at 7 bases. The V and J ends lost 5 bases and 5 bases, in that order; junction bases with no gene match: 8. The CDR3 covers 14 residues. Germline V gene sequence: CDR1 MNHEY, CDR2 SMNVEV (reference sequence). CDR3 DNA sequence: TGTGCCAGCAGTCGTGACGGGACAGAATATGGCTACACCTTC. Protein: CASSRDGTEYGYTF.

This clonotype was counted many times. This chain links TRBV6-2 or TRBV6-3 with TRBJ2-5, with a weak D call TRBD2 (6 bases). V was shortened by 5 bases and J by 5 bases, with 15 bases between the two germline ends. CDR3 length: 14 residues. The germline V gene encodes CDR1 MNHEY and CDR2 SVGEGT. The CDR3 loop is CASSPGTWRETQYF. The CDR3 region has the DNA TGTGCCAGCAGTCCGGGGACTTGGAGGGAGACCCAGTACTTC.

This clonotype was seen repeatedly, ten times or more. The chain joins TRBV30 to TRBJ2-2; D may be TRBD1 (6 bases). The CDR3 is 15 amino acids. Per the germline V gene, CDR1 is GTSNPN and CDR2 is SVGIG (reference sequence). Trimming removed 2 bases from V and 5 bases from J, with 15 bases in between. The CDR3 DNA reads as TGTGCCTGGAGTACAGGGCTCCTCGGGACCGGGGAGCTGTTTTTT. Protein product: CAWSTGLLGTGELFF.